The text below deals with one T cell receptor (beta chain). The source of the sample is a study of blood T cell repertoires in COVID-19. Study as a whole: Both acute and convalescent COVID-19 samples were obtained from the United States, Italy and Spain. In each case, the material was cDNA or gDNA derived from T cells, B-cell-depleted T cells, or PBMCs.

As originally analysed: Amplified reference gene primers provided the basis for estimating nucleated cell counts. Measured with immunoSEQ multiplex PCR; TCRdb has only the in-frame clones, and not every one. The DNA was the basis for D and trimming; V, J and clone size are from that table. The sample lists about 300,000 clones; around 92% were seen once. This CDR3 region has 16 residues. Trimming took 2 bases from V and 2 from J, leaving 16 bases between them. The germline CDR1 and CDR2 sequences are MNHEY and SMNVEV (reference sequence). The chain joins TRBV27 to TRBJ2-7; D is unclear. The receptor comes from a man between 18 and 35 years old who had recovered from COVID-19. What was sequenced was peripheral blood. In nucleotides, the CDR3 is TGTGCCAGCAGTTTAGGGCTGAGCCTGTCAACCTACGAGCAGTACTTC. It translates to CASSLGLSLSTYEQYF.